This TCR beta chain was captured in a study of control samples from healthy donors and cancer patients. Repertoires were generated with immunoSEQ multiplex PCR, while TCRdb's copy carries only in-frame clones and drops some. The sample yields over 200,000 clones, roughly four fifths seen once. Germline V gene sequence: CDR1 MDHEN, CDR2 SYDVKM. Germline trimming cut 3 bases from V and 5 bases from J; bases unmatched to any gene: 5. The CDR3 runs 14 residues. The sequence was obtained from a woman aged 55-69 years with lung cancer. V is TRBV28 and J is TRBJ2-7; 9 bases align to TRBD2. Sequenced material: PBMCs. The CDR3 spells CASSFASGTHEQYF. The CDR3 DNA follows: TGTGCCAGCAGTTTTGCTAGCGGGACGCACGAGCAGTACTTC.